This TCR beta chain was observed in a study of T cell responses to AZD1222 COVID-19 vaccine. Study-level results: Spike as a whole was targeted by vaccine-associated CD4 TCRs, dominant at 160-218 and 743-854. Baseline seropositivity occurred in only six or seven AZD1222 recipients.

About this clone: Its antigen is currently unknown.

Some clones are missing from TCRdb's copy, which holds only in-frame ones; the method was immunoSEQ multiplex PCR. The top ten clones hold 4% to 5.5% of a sample with about 150,000 clones, less than 95% of them seen once. Germline V gene lookup returns CDR1 LNHDA and CDR2 SQIVND (reference sequence). Trimming removed 1 base at V and 7 bases at J, with 13 bases between. There are 15 residues in the CDR3. The chain links TRBV19 to TRBJ1-4, with a tentative D call TRBD1 (6 bases). The source of this sequence is an adult in good health. Sequenced material: peripheral blood, taken on day 0 of AZD1222 vaccination. Here the CDR3 reads CASSIAGGLVEKLFF. In DNA form, the CDR3 reads TGTGCCAGTAGTATAGCTGGGGGGCTGGTTGAAAAACTGTTTTTT.